A single sample gave rise to the 26 T cell receptor beta chains below, sequenced in a study of Ad26.COV2.S vaccination and SARS-CoV-2 variants. Sequencing was performed with immunoSEQ multiplex PCR; in TCRdb, only in-frame clones are kept and a portion is missing. The sample lists fewer than 100,000 clones; under 90% were seen once. The source material was peripheral blood, sampled after recovery from COVID-19. The receptors originated from a human donor who had recovered from COVID-19.

The genes are TRBV6-5 and TRBJ2-2, with D perhaps TRBD1 (5 bases). Germline CDR1 reads MNHEY; CDR2 reads SVGAGI. This CDR3 comprises 14 residues. V was pared by 8 bases and J by 0 bases, with 10 bases between. The CDR3 loop reads CASHWGANTGELFF. CDR3 sequence (DNA): TGTGCCAGCCACTGGGGCGCGAACACCGGGGAGCTGTTTTTT.

The V gene is TRBV9, the J gene TRBJ2-1; 7 bases are a match to TRBD1. The V gene end was trimmed by 0 bases and the J gene end by 2 bases; junction bases not matched to a gene: 8. The germline gives CDR1 SGDLS, CDR2 YYNGEE. The CDR3 is 17 residues long. The CDR3 DNA sequence: TGTGCCAGCAGCGTAGCCCTCCGACAGGGCACCTACAATGAGCAGTTCTTC. Encoded protein: CASSVALRQGTYNEQFF.

This chain links TRBV3-1 (or the pseudogene TRBV3-2) with TRBJ2-3; 14 nucleotides match TRBD2. The CDR3 runs to 17 residues. V trimming: 4 bases; J trimming: 3 bases; junction bases outside the gene matches: 6. In germline, CDR1 is LGHDT, CDR2 YNNKEL (reference sequence). The CDR3 DNA reads TGTGCCAGCAGCCCGGGACTAGCGGGAGTTGCGACAGATACGCAGTATTTT. Translating gives CASSPGLAGVATDTQYF.

A few counts support this clone. The chain joins TRBV4-1 to TRBJ1-2; 7 bases are a match to TRBD1. V was clipped by 0 bases and J by 8 bases; unmatched bases: 9. This CDR3 has 15 residues. Per germline, CDR1 MGHRA and CDR2 YSYEKL. The CDR3 here is CASSQDQAGGKGYTF. In DNA form, the CDR3 reads TGCGCCAGCAGCCAAGATCAAGCAGGGGGGAAGGGCTACACCTTC.

CDR3 nucleotide sequence: TGTGCCAGCAGTTACTCGACCGGGACTAGCGGGGATACGCAGTATTTT. This gives the protein CASSYSTGTSGDTQYF. The chain employs TRBV6-5 and TRBJ2-3, with 12 bases fitting TRBD2. This CDR3 is 16 amino acids long. Trimming at V came to 0 bases and at J to 6 bases, leaving 4 bases not matched to a gene. Germline CDR1 is MNHEY and CDR2 is SVGAGI.

This clone is a singleton in its sample. V gene TRBV2 combines with J gene TRBJ2-3, with D unresolved. Trimming cost V 5 bases and J 2 bases, with 8 bases left between them. Germline CDR1 is SNHLY and CDR2 is FYNNEI. The CDR3 contains 13 residues. The CDR3 DNA reads TGTGCCAGCAGTACTTTGGCCACAGATACGCAGTATTTT. As protein: CASSTLATDTQYF.

J is TRBJ1-6 and V is TRBV15, with 9 bases identical to TRBD1. Germline V gene sequence: CDR1 LNHNV, CDR2 YYDKDF (reference sequence). The CDR3 spans 13 residues. The V gene end was trimmed by 8 bases and the J gene end by 6 bases; junction bases not matched to a gene: 2. CDR3 residues: CATGDRVNSPLHF. The CDR3 region has the DNA TGTGCCACCGGGGACAGGGTTAATTCACCCCTCCACTTT. Variable domain in full (rest from reference TRBV15 and TRBJ1-6): DAMVIQNPRYQVTQFGKPVTLSCSQTLNHNVMYWYQQKSSQAPKLLFHYYDKDFNNEADTPDNFQSRRPNTSFCFLDIRSPGLGDTAMYLCATGDRVNSPLHFGNGTRLTVT.

Concerning this clone: Different DNA sequences within this sample yield the same CDR3. V gene TRBV7-2 combines with J gene TRBJ1-4; no reliable D call. Trimming removed 1 base at V and 3 bases at J, with 3 bases between. The CDR3 totals 13 residues. Germline CDR1 and CDR2: SGHTA and FQGNSA. The CDR3 DNA is TGTGCCAGCAGCTTAGAGCCTAATGAAAAACTGTTTTTT. Amino acid sequence: CASSLEPNEKLFF.

This clone has a single count. The CDR3 DNA is TGTGCCAGCAGTTGGGTGGGGGACGAGCAGTACTTC. Translated: CASSWVGDEQYF. V usage is TRBV3-1 (or the pseudogene TRBV3-2) and J usage is TRBJ2-7; either TRBD1 or TRBD2 may supply D (5 bases each). The CDR3 runs to 12 residues. The V gene's germline CDR1 is LGHDT and CDR2 YNNKEL (reference sequence). V lost 6 bases to trimming and J lost 5 bases, with 11 bases between them.

This clone has only a few counts. This chain connects TRBV19 to TRBJ2-7; possibly TRBD2 for D (5 bases). The CDR3 has 15 residues. The germline V gene has CDR1 LNHDA and CDR2 SQIVND (reference sequence). V was clipped by 2 bases and J by 0 bases, with 11 bases between them. CDR3 sequence (DNA): TGTGCCAGTAGTATACGTTGGCGGGCCTCCTACGAGCAGTACTTC. Amino acid sequence: CASSIRWRASYEQYF.

The V and J genes are TRBV9 and TRBJ2-2, with 8 bases that match TRBD1. Germline assignment: CDR1 SGDLS and CDR2 YYNGEE. The CDR3 has 15 residues. Trimming took 2 bases from V and 7 from J; bases not matched to a gene: 7. Written as DNA, the CDR3 is TGTGCCAGCAGCGTCCTGACAGGGGCTGACGGGGAGCTGTTTTTT. Its translation is CASSVLTGADGELFF. The variable domain in full, completed from reference TRBV9 and TRBJ2-2, reads DSGVTQTPKHLITATGQRVTLRCSPRSGDLSVYWYQQSLDQGLQFLIQYYNGEERAKGNILERFSAQQFPDLHSELNLSSLELGDSALYFCASSVLTGADGELFFGEGSRLTVL.

This clone was observed a single time. The V gene is TRBV20-1, the J gene TRBJ2-3; 7 bases agree with TRBD2. Germline CDR1 and CDR2: DFQATT and SNEGSKA (reference sequence). The CDR3 extends over 14 amino acids. The V segment lost 3 bases and the J segment 6 bases; nucleotides outside the gene matches: 9. The CDR3 DNA is TGCAGTGCTAGTGATTTAGGGAGGGCGGATACGCAGTATTTT. It yields the protein CSASDLGRADTQYF.

This chain links TRBV7-8 with TRBJ1-2; a possible D gene is TRBD1 (6 bases). Germline CDR1 reads SGHVS; CDR2 reads FQNEAQ. The CDR3 is 14 amino acids. Trimming took off 1 base at V and 0 bases at J, with 6 bases between the two ends. CDR3 sequence: CASSLGGPNYGYTF. The DNA for the CDR3 is TGTGCCAGCAGCTTAGGGGGGCCTAACTATGGCTACACCTTC.

This chain connects TRBV24-1 to TRBJ2-5, with D unresolved. Trimming removed 6 bases from V and 4 bases from J, with 5 bases in between. The germline gives CDR1 KGHDR, CDR2 SFDVKD. This CDR3 comprises 11 residues. This CDR3 is CATSNGETQYF. As DNA, the CDR3 is TGTGCCACCAGTAATGGAGAGACCCAGTACTTC.

The chain combines TRBV15 with TRBJ1-3, with unresolved D. Germline CDR1 reads LNHNV; CDR2 reads YYDKDF (reference sequence). This CDR3 has 13 amino acids. Trimming took 9 bases from V and 0 from J, leaving 9 bases between them. The chain's CDR3 is CATGSRSGNTIYF. The DNA of the CDR3 is TGTGCCACTGGGTCACGCTCTGGAAACACCATATATTTT.

This chain connects TRBV28 to TRBJ2-7; a weak D match, TRBD1 (6 bases). The CDR3 runs to 12 residues. V was cut by 4 bases and J by 5 bases, with 9 bases left in between. The V gene's germline CDR1 is MDHEN and CDR2 SYDVKM. CDR3 DNA sequence: TGTGCCAGCAGTTCGGACAGCCACGAGCAGTACTTC. This translates into CASSSDSHEQYF. The whole variable domain, filled in from reference TRBV28 and TRBJ2-7, reads DVKVTQSSRYLVKRTGEKVFLECVQDMDHENMFWYRQDPGLGLRLIYFSYDVKMKEKGDIPEGYSVSREKKERFSLILESASTNQTSMYLCASSSDSHEQYFGPGTRLTVT.

This clone came up once. This chain connects TRBV4-3 to TRBJ2-3; D call uncertain. Germline V gene sequence: CDR1 LGHNA, CDR2 YSLEER. Trimming removed 1 base from V and 2 bases from J, with 13 bases in between. This CDR3 has 16 amino acids. The CDR3 nucleotides read TGCGCCAGCAGCCAAGGAGGAAGTTTTTACACAGATACGCAGTATTTT. This gives the protein CASSQGGSFYTDTQYF.

This chain connects TRBV29-1 to TRBJ2-7; 7 bases agree with TRBD2. CDR1 is SQVTM and CDR2 is ANQGSEA in the germline V gene. The CDR3 loop spans 13 amino acids. The J segment lost 6 bases and the V segment lost 0 bases, leaving 5 bases of the junction unmatched. The CDR3 loop reads CSVEDLAGVEQYF. The DNA for the CDR3 is TGCAGCGTTGAAGATCTGGCGGGAGTCGAGCAGTACTTC.

V gene TRBV5-6 combines with J gene TRBJ1-4; no definite D call. This CDR3 contains 13 residues. Trimming cost V 1 base and J 4 bases, with 5 bases left between them. CDR1 SGHDT and CDR2 YYEEEE come from the germline V gene. CDR3 in amino acids: CASSLRDNEKLFF. In nucleotides, the CDR3 is TGTGCCAGCAGCTTGCGGGATAATGAAAAACTGTTTTTT. Supplemented by reference TRBV5-6 and TRBJ1-4, the full variable domain reads DAGVTQSPTHLIKTRGQQVTLRCSPKSGHDTVSWYQQALGQGPQFIFQYYEEEERQRGNFPDRFSGHQFPNYSSELNVNALLLGDSALYLCASSLRDNEKLFFGSGTQLSVL.

The chain joins TRBV5-4 to TRBJ2-2; 11 bases line up with TRBD2. The V gene's germline CDR1 is SGHNT and CDR2 YYREEE (reference sequence). The CDR3 has 16 amino acids. V lost 4 bases, J lost 0 bases, and 2 bases stayed unmatched. The CDR3 DNA is TGTGCCAGCAGCCCGGGACTAGCGGCGAACACCGGGGAGCTGTTTTTT. It specifies CASSPGLAANTGELFF. The whole variable domain, remainder taken from reference TRBV5-4 and TRBJ2-2, is ETGVTQSPTHLIKTRGQQVTLRCSSQSGHNTVSWYQQALGQGPQFIFQYYREEENGRGNFPPRFSGLQFPNYSSELNVNALELDDSALYLCASSPGLAANTGELFFGEGSRLTVL.

The J gene is TRBJ2-2, the V gene TRBV27; 11 positions match TRBD1. The V gene's germline CDR1 is MNHEY and CDR2 SMNVEV (reference sequence). Trimming at V came to 0 bases and at J to 3 bases, leaving 3 bases not matched to a gene. This CDR3 has 17 residues. CDR3 region: CASSLSRTGGHTGELFF. The CDR3 bases are TGTGCCAGCAGTTTATCCCGGACAGGGGGCCACACCGGGGAGCTGTTTTTT.

V and J are TRBV10-3 and TRBJ1-1, with D hard to call. The germline V gene has CDR1 ENHRY and CDR2 SYGVKD. V dropped 3 bases and J dropped 5 bases, with 13 bases sitting between them. The length of the CDR3 is 14 residues. The CDR3 protein is CAISDSARRTEAFF. CDR3 DNA: TGTGCCATCAGTGACTCAGCTCGGAGGACTGAAGCTTTCTTT.

The V gene is TRBV11-2, the J gene TRBJ2-7; 7 positions match TRBD2. CDR1 is SGHAT and CDR2 is FQNNGV in the germline V gene. Trimming at V came to 8 bases and at J to 2 bases, leaving 9 bases not matched to a gene. The CDR3 loop spans 14 amino acids. In DNA form, the CDR3 reads TGTGCCAGCCGTAGGCTAGCGGATACCTACGAGCAGTACTTC. Protein: CASRRLADTYEQYF.

The rearrangement uses TRBV7-2 and TRBJ2-2; 7 bases fit TRBD1. The germline V gene has CDR1 SGHTA and CDR2 FQGNSA. CDR3 length equals 15 residues. Trimming removed 5 bases from V and 0 bases from J; junction bases left unmatched: 3. The CDR3 DNA sequence: TGTGCCAGCAGCATGACAGGGTCGAACACCGGGGAGCTGTTTTTT. It specifies CASSMTGSNTGELFF.

V usage is TRBV18 and J usage is TRBJ2-7, with TRBD2 as a possible D gene (6 bases). The V gene lost 8 bases and the J gene lost 0 bases, with 26 bases spanning the gap. Germline V lookup: CDR1 KGHSH, CDR2 LQKENI. The CDR3 totals 18 residues. CDR3 bases: TGTGCCAGCACCTCCGAACCGGCGGGAACTACCCTCTCCTACGAGCAGTACTTC. This codes for CASTSEPAGTTLSYEQYF.

This clone appeared a few times. This sequence joins TRBV5-4 and TRBJ1-1, with unresolved D. CDR1 and CDR2 from the germline V gene are SGHNT and YYREEE (reference sequence). V dropped 5 bases and J dropped 1 base, with 9 bases sitting between them. There are 13 residues in the CDR3. The chain's CDR3 is CASSPDQNTEAFF. CDR3 sequence (DNA): TGTGCCAGCAGTCCAGACCAGAACACTGAAGCTTTCTTT.